This T cell receptor beta chain was observed in a study of T cell changes during pregnancy in multiple sclerosis. The CDR3 totals 19 residues. Sequencing used immunoSEQ multiplex PCR; TCRdb keeps in-frame clones, though not all of them. The sample shows almost 40,000 clones, around nine tenths of them seen only once. Sequenced material: CD4+ T cells from peripheral blood mononuclear cells, taken in the second trimester of pregnancy. The J gene is TRBJ1-3, the V gene TRBV21-1; the DNA was not used to check the table's D call, TRBD1. TRBV21-1 is labeled a pseudogene. This clonotype was obtained from a female donor in good health, enrolled as a control in a pregnancy study. The CDR3 DNA follows: TGTGCCAGCAGCACCCCCTTTTTCCCGACAGGGCAGGCTGGAAACACCATATATTTT. Its protein is CASSTPFFPTGQAGNTIYF.